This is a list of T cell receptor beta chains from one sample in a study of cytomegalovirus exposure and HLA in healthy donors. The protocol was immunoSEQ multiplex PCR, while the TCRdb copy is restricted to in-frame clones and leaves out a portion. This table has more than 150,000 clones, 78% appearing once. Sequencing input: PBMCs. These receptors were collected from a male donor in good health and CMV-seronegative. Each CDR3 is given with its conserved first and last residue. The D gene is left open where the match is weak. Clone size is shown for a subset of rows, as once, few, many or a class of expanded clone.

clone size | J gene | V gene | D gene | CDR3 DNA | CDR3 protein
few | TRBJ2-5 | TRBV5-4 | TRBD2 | TGTGCCAGCAGCCCAGCCCGGGGTAGCGGGGGTGAGACCCAGTACTTC | CASSPARGSGGETQYF
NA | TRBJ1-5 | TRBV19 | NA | TGTGCCAGTAACCGGGACTCCTTTAGCAATCAGCCCCAGCATTTT | CASNRDSFSNQPQHF
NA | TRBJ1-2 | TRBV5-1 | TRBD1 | TGCGCCAGCAGCCTCAGACCCTGGGGTGGACAGGGAGAATATGGCTACACCTTC | CASSLRPWGGQGEYGYTF
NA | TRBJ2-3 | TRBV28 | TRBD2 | TGTGCCAGCATTAGTAGCGGGAGATTTTCCACGCAGTATTTT | CASISSGRFSTQYF
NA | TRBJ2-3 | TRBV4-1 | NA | TGCGCCAGCAGCCAAGATAGCCCGGCGGGAGATACGCAGTATTTT | CASSQDSPAGDTQYF
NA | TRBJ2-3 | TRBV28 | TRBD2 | TGTGCCAGCAGTTTGCTAGCGGGAGCTCGAGATACGCAGTATTTT | CASSLLAGARDTQYF
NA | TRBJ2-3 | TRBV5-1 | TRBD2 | TGCGCCAGCAGCCCTGGGACTAGCGGACGCACAGATACGCAGTATTTT | CASSPGTSGRTDTQYF
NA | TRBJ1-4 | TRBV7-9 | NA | TGTGCCAGCAGCTTTTTCTCCCTCCAGGGGGAAAAACTGTTTTTT | CASSFFSLQGEKLFF
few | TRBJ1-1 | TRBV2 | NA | TGTGCCAGCAGTGCGTCGTACACTGAAGCTTTCTTT | CASSASYTEAFF
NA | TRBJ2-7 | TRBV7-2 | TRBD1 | TGTGCCAGCAGCCAATGGGACAGCGACTACGAGCAGTACTTC | CASSQWDSDYEQYF
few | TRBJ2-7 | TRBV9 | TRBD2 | TGTGCCAGCAGCGTAGATATTAGCCAGGGAGGGGAGCAGTACTTC | CASSVDISQGGEQYF
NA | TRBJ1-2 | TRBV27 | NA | TGTGCCAGCAGTTTATCGTCGGGGTATAGCCCTGGTGGCTACACCTTC | CASSLSSGYSPGGYTF
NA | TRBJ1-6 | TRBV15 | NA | TGTGCCACCAGCAGAGATGAGTCACCCCTCCACTTT | CATSRDESPLHF
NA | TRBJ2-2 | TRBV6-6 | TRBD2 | TGTGCCAGCAGTTCCTCACTAGCGGGGCCCACCGGGGAGCTGTTTTTT | CASSSSLAGPTGELFF
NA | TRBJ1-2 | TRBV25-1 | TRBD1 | TGTGCCAGCGCCGGTTCCACTACAGGGGGATATGGCTACACCTTC | CASAGSTTGGYGYTF
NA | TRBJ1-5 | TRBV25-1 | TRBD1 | TGTGCCAGCAGTGAATCCCCCCCTGACAGGGGAGATCAGCCCCAGCATTTT | CASSESPPDRGDQPQHF
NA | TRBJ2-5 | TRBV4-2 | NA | TGTGCCAGCAGCCAAGACGGTGGGGCAGGGGATGAGACCCAGTACTTC | CASSQDGGAGDETQYF
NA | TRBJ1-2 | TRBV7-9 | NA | TGTGCCAGCAGCCTGGGGGGGATCAACTATGGCTACACCTTC | CASSLGGINYGYTF
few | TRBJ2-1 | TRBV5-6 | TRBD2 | TGTGCCAGCAGCCTCGGACTAGCATTCTCCTACAATGAGCAGTTCTTC | CASSLGLAFSYNEQFF
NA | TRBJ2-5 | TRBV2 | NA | TGTGCCAGCAGTGTTAGGTCAGGGGCAGAGACCCAGTACTTC | CASSVRSGAETQYF
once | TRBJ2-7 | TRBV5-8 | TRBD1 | TGTGCCAGCAGCGCAGGGCTGGACAGGGCGCACTACGAGCAGTACTTC | CASSAGLDRAHYEQYF
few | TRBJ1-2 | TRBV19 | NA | TGTGCCACCACCCGGGGGGGCCAGAGGACCTATGGCTACACCTTC | CATTRGGQRTYGYTF
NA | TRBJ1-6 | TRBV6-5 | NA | TGTGCCAGCAGTTACTGGGGGACAAGCTATAATTCACCCCTCCACTTT | CASSYWGTSYNSPLHF
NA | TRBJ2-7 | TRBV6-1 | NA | TGTGCCAGCAGTGAAGAACCCTTGCGGGGCTCCTACGAGCAGTACTTC | CASSEEPLRGSYEQYF
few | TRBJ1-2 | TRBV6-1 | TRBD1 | TGTGCCAGCAGCCTGACAGGGCTCTATGGCTACACCTTC | CASSLTGLYGYTF
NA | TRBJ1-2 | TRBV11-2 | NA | TGTGCCAGCAGTTCCCCTGCTAGGGGTTCCAACTATGGCTACACCTTC | CASSSPARGSNYGYTF
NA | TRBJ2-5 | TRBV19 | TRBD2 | TGTGCCAGTAGTACGGGACTAGCGGGCCAAGAGACCCAGTACTTC | CASSTGLAGQETQYF
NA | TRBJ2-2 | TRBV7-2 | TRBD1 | TGTGCCAGCAGCTTATCTGGGACAGCAGTGAACACCGGGGAGCTGTTTTTT | CASSLSGTAVNTGELFF